Listed below are T cell receptor beta chains from one sample, sequenced in a study of blood T cell repertoires in COVID-19. Generated by immunoSEQ multiplex PCR, the TCRdb table keeps only in-frame clones and is missing some. The sample lists 250,000 or so clones, around 90% occurring once. The sequenced material came from peripheral blood. These receptors all come from a man aged 25-45 years with COVID-19, enrolled during active disease. The CDR3 runs from the conserved cysteine through the conserved F or W. A D gene is named only where the DNA matches it firmly. Rows give clone size only sometimes, using once, few, many, or a class for an expanded clone.

>TRBD2|TRBV5-4|.|TRBJ2-3
CASSLGGASSTDTQYF
TGTGCCAGCAGCCTCGGGGGGGCCTCTAGCACAGATACGCAGTATTTT
>.|TRBV12-5|.|TRBJ1-1
CASGHRGQTYTEAFF
TGTGCTAGTGGCCACCGTGGACAGACTTACACTGAAGCTTTCTTT
>.|TRBV6-5|.|TRBJ1-6
CASNQDRKDSPLHF
TGTGCCAGCAACCAAGACAGGAAGGATTCACCCCTCCACTTT
>TRBD2|TRBV10-1|few|TRBJ2-7
CASSDQLAGEEQYF
TGCGCCAGCAGCGACCAACTAGCGGGGGAGGAGCAGTACTTC
>TRBD2|TRBV4-1|.|TRBJ2-7
CASSKTSGPPYEQYF
TGCGCCAGCAGCAAAACTAGCGGCCCTCCCTACGAGCAGTACTTC
>.|TRBV6-5|.|TRBJ1-1
CASRKRRVNTEAFF
TGTGCCAGCAGGAAAAGGAGGGTGAACACTGAAGCTTTCTTT
>TRBD2|TRBV18|once|TRBJ2-7
CASSPGLAADEQYF
TGTGCCAGCTCACCGGGACTAGCGGCCGACGAGCAGTACTTC
>TRBD1|TRBV7-2|.|TRBJ1-2
CASRVGTGYYGYTF
TGTGCCAGCAGGGTGGGGACAGGCTACTATGGCTACACCTTC
>TRBD1|TRBV2|.|TRBJ2-4
CASSYPGTEKNIQYF
TGTGCCAGCAGTTACCCCGGGACAGAAAAAAACATTCAGTACTTC
>.|TRBV11-3|.|TRBJ2-5
CASSSDRPKTHGETQYF
TGTGCCAGCAGCTCAGACAGGCCCAAGACGCATGGAGAGACCCAGTACTTC
>.|TRBV5-6|few|TRBJ1-3
CASSLLRAVNTIYF
TGTGCCAGCAGCTTGCTCAGGGCGGTGAACACCATATATTTT
>TRBD1|TRBV5-1|once|TRBJ1-6
CASSLGRGYSPLHF
TGCGCCAGCAGCTTGGGCAGGGGGTACTCACCCCTCCACTTT
>.|TRBV30|.|TRBJ2-3
CAWSVGPGADTQYF
TGTGCCTGGAGTGTGGGACCGGGGGCAGATACGCAGTATTTT
>TRBD1|TRBV18|.|TRBJ2-3
CASSTGQGADTQYF
TGTGCCAGCTCCACGGGACAGGGGGCGGATACGCAGTATTTT
>.|TRBV2|.|TRBJ2-5
CASAAGGRAGETQYF
TGTGCCAGCGCCGCCGGGGGTCGGGCTGGGGAGACCCAGTACTTC
>TRBD1|TRBV18|.|TRBJ1-1
CASSPLSTGTANTEAFF
TGTGCCAGCTCACCACTCTCAACCGGGACAGCAAACACTGAAGCTTTCTTT